This T cell receptor beta chain was observed in a study of cytomegalovirus exposure and HLA in healthy donors. General study findings and limits: Excluded: some indistinguishable V segments such as TRBV6-2 and TRBV6-3. Common viral pathogens (according to a later analysis) appeared linked to several of the most significant clusters.

The trim removed 11 bases at V and 5 bases at J, leaving 8 bases unmatched. Germline loops: CDR1 SGHVS, CDR2 FNYEAQ. This CDR3 region has 12 residues. PCR employed 60 Vbeta and 13 Jbeta primers. Libraries were prepared by immunoSEQ multiplex PCR; TCRdb keeps only in-frame clonotypes and omits some of them. This sample's table has 90,000 to 120,000 clones. In regard to this clone: The antigen remains unidentified.

This TCR was sampled from a middle-aged man in good health and CMV-seronegative. The chain has TRBV7-6 and TRBJ2-5, with 7 bases aligning to TRBD2. The specimen sequenced was PBMCs. The CDR3 loop reads CASGQGGETQYF. The CDR3, as DNA: TGTGCCTCAGGGCAGGGAGGGGAGACCCAGTACTTC.